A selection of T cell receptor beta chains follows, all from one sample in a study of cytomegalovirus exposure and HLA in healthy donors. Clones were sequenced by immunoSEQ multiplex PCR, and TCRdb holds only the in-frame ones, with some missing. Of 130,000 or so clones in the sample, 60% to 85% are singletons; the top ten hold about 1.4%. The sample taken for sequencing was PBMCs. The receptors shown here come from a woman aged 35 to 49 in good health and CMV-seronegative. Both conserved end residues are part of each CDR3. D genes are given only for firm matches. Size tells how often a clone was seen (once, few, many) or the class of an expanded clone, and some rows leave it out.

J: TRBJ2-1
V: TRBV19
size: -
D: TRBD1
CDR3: CASSTTGAPTNEQFF
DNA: TGTGCCAGTAGCACTACAGGGGCCCCTACTAATGAGCAGTTCTTC

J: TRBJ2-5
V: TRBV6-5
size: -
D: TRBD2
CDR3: CASSYLLAGGQETQYF
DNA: TGTGCCAGCAGTTACCTTCTAGCGGGGGGACAAGAGACCCAGTACTTC

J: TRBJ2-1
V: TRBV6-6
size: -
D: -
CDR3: CASIPLGGDEQFF
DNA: TGTGCCAGCATCCCATTAGGGGGGGATGAGCAGTTCTTC

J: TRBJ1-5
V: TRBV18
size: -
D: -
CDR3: CASSPGYSNQPQHF
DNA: TGTGCCAGCTCACCCGGGTATAGCAATCAGCCCCAGCATTTT

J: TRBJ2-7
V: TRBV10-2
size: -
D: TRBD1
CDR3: CASSVGTGGTYEQYF
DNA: TGCGCCAGCAGTGTTGGGACAGGCGGGACCTACGAGCAGTACTTC

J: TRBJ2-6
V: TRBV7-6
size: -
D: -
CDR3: CASSLSRGLGANVLTF
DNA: TGTGCCAGCAGCTTATCGCGGGGGCTTGGGGCCAACGTCCTGACTTTC

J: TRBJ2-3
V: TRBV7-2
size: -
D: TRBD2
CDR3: CASSLALAGGTDTQYF
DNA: TGTGCCAGCAGCTTAGCTCTTGCGGGGGGCACAGATACGCAGTATTTT

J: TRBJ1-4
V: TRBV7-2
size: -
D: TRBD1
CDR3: CASSTTGGDEKLFF
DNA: TGTGCCAGCAGCACGACAGGGGGAGATGAAAAACTGTTTTTT

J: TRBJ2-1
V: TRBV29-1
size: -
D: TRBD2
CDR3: CSVAGTSGGYAQFF
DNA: TGCAGCGTTGCAGGGACTAGCGGGGGATATGCGCAGTTCTTC

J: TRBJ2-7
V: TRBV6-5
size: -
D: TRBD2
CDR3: CASSYSLAENYEQYF
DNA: TGTGCCAGCAGTTACTCACTAGCGGAGAACTACGAGCAGTACTTC

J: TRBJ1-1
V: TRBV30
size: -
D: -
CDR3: CAWSVTSYEAFF
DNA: TGTGCCTGGAGTGTCACTTCCTATGAAGCTTTCTTT

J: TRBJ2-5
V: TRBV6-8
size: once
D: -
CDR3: CASGGRYRDSQETQYF
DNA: TGTGCCAGCGGAGGGCGATACCGGGACTCCCAAGAGACCCAGTACTTC

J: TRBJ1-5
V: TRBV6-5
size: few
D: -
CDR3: CASSSGNQPQHF
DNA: TGTGCCAGCAGTTCTGGCAATCAGCCCCAGCATTTT

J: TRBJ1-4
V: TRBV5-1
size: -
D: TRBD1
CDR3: CASSSDRDATNEKLFF
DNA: TGCGCCAGCAGCTCGGACAGGGATGCAACTAATGAAAAACTGTTTTTT

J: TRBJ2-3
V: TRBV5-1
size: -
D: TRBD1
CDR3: CASSVGTGTDTQYF
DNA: TGCGCCAGCAGCGTTGGGACAGGCACAGATACGCAGTATTTT

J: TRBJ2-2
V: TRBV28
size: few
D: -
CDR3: CASSYPGAGELFF
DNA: TGTGCCAGCAGCTATCCGGGGGCCGGGGAGCTGTTTTTT

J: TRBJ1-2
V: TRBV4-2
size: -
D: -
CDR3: CASSSRGIGYTF
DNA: TGTGCCAGCAGTTCTCGGGGGATTGGCTACACCTTC

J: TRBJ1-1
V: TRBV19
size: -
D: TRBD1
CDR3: CASRDSMNTEAFF
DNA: TGTGCCAGCCGGGACAGCATGAACACTGAAGCTTTCTTT

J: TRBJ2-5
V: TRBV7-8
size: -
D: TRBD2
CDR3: CASSGRTSGGETQYF
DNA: TGTGCCAGCAGCGGCAGGACTAGCGGGGGAGAGACCCAGTACTTC

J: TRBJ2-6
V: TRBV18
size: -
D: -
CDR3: CASSPPGSGANVLTF
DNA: TGTGCCAGCTCACCTCCGGGATCTGGGGCCAACGTCCTGACTTTC

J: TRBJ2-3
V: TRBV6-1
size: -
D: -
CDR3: CAITSGRLIDTQYF
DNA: TGTGCCATTACTAGTGGCAGGTTGATAGATACGCAGTATTTT

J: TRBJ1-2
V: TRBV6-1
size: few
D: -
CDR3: CASSEPPLRGYGYTF
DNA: TGTGCCAGCAGTGAACCCCCACTGCGGGGTTATGGCTACACCTTC

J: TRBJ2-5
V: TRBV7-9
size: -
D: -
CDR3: CASSLTGNQETQYF
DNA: TGTGCCAGCAGCTTAACGGGGAACCAAGAGACCCAGTACTTC

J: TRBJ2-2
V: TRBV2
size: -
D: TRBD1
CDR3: CASSRDRANTGELFF
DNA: TGTGCCAGCAGTAGAGACAGGGCGAACACCGGGGAGCTGTTTTTT

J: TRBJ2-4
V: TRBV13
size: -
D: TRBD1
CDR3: CASSARQGGQNIQYF
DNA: TGTGCCAGCAGCGCCCGACAGGGGGGACAAAACATTCAGTACTTC

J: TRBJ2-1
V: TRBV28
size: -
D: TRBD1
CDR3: CASRPPGTGYNEQFF
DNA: TGTGCCAGCAGACCCCCCGGGACAGGCTACAATGAGCAGTTCTTC

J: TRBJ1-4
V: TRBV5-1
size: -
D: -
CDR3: CASSPRTGSEKLFF
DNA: TGCGCCAGCAGCCCGCGGACGGGAAGTGAAAAACTGTTTTTT

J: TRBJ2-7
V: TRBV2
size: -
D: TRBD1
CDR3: CASSDPTGATNEQYF
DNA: TGTGCCAGCAGTGACCCGACAGGGGCCACCAACGAGCAGTACTTC

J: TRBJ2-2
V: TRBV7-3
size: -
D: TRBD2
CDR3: CASSTTSGGAVRAGELFF
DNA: TGTGCCAGCAGCACAACTAGCGGGGGGGCCGTAAGGGCCGGGGAGCTGTTTTTT

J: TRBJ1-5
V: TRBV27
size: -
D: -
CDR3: CASRGQGFQPQHF
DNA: TGTGCCAGCAGGGGGCAGGGGTTTCAGCCCCAGCATTTT

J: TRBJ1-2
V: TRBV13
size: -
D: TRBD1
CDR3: CASSSQQGVDGYTF
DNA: TGTGCCAGCAGCTCTCAACAGGGGGTGGATGGCTACACCTTC

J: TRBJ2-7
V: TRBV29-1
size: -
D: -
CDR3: CSVSPSGRHEQYF
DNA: TGCAGCGTCTCTCCATCGGGGAGACACGAGCAGTACTTC

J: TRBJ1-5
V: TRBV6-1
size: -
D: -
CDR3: CASNGVDIGNQPQHF
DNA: TGTGCCAGCAACGGAGTAGATATAGGCAATCAGCCCCAGCATTTT

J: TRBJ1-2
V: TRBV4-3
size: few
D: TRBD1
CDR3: CASSPDLDRNYGYTF
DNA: TGCGCCAGCAGCCCAGACCTGGACAGGAACTATGGCTACACCTTC

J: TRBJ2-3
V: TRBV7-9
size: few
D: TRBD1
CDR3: CASSSIPTGSSTDTQYF
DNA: TGTGCCAGCAGCTCCATTCCGACAGGGTCTAGCACAGATACGCAGTATTTT

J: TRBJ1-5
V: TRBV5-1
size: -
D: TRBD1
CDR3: CASSLGGTGNQPQHF
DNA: TGCGCCAGCAGCTTGGGGGGGACAGGCAATCAGCCCCAGCATTTT

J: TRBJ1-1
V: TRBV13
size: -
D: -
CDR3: CASSPTGEAFF
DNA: TGTGCCAGCAGCCCTACAGGGGAAGCTTTCTTT

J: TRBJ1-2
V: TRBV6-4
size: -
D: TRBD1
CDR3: CASSDSLTGPYGYTF
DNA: TGTGCCAGCAGTGACTCGCTGACAGGGCCCTATGGCTACACCTTC

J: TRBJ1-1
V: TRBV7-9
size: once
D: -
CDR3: CSSSDRNTEAFF
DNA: TGTTCCAGCAGTGACAGGAACACTGAAGCTTTCTTT